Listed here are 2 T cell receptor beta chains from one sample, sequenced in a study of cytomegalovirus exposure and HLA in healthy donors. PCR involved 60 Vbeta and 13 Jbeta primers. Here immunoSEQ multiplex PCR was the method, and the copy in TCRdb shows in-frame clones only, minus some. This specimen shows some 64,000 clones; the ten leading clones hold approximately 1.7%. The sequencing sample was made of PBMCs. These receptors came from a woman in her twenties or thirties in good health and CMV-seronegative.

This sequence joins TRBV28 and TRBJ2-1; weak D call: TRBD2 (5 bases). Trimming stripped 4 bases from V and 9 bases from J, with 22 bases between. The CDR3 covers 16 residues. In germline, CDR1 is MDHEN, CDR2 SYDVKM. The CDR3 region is CASSSTLPGERGEQFF. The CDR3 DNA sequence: TGTGCCAGCAGTTCGACGCTTCCTGGGGAGCGCGGTGAGCAGTTCTTC.

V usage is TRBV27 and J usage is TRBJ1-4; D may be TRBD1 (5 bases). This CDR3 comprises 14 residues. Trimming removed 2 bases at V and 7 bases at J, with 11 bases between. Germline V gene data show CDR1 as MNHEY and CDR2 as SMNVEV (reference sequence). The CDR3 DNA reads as TGTGCCAGCAGTTTACACCTAAGGGGTGAAAAACTGTTTTTT. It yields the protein CASSLHLRGEKLFF.